These 15 T cell receptor beta chains came from one sample sequenced in a study of blood T cells in healthy people across ages. Next came a second PCR, run for about 6 to 11 cycles, which used a sample-barcoded 5' primer along with a J-beta primer mix. TCRdb re-derived calls from the 5' RACE reads in MiXCR, one entry per CDR3 protein. The sample records roughly 640,000 distinct CDR3 sequences, about 30% being singletons. The specimen sequenced was blood. All receptors derive from a woman older than 75 in good health.

As regards this clonotype: A read error is possible here, since a much larger clone lies one base away. The gene calls are TRBV7-2 and TRBJ2-3, with D unresolved. This CDR3 has 15 amino acids. The germline V gene has CDR1 SGHTA and CDR2 FQGNSA. CDR3 coding DNA: TGTGCCGGCAGCTTAGCTCCGACCAGCACAGATACGCAGTATTTT. Protein sequence: CAGSLAPTSTDTQYF.

This clonotype showed up just a few times. V and J are TRBV20-1 and TRBJ2-1; D is possibly TRBD1 or TRBD2 (5 bases each). The V gene's germline CDR1 is DFQATT and CDR2 SNEGSKA (reference sequence). This CDR3 has 15 amino acids. V lost 2 bases and J 0 bases, leaving 11 bases between the germline ends. CDR3 nucleotide sequence: TGCAGTGCTAGATTGGGGGTCAACTCCTACAATGAGCAGTTCTTC. It yields the protein CSARLGVNSYNEQFF.

This clonotype was observed a handful of times. The CDR3 coding sequence is TGCAGTGCTAGAGACCCCAGGCTAGCGGGGGAATCGAACACCGGGGAGCTGTTTTTT. It is translated as CSARDPRLAGESNTGELFF. V is TRBV20-1 and J is TRBJ2-2; TRBD2 matches at 10 bases. V was pared by 0 bases and J by 0 bases, with 10 bases of the junction left unmatched. This CDR3 comprises 19 residues. The germline CDR1 and CDR2 sequences are DFQATT and SNEGSKA (reference sequence).

The chain uses TRBV4-1 and TRBJ2-3; 14 bases fit TRBD2. This CDR3 is 19 amino acids long. Germline V gives CDR1 MGHRA, CDR2 YSYEKL. The junction had 14 bases not matched to a gene; V was cut back by 1 base and J by 8 bases. The CDR3 DNA reads TGCGCCAGCAGCCAAGCGAGGACTAGCGGGGGGAATATATTGGGTACGCAGTATTTT. Translation: CASSQARTSGGNILGTQYF.

This clonotype occurred many times. The chain employs TRBV5-1 and TRBJ2-5; TRBD1 agrees at 8 bases. The CDR3 consists of 15 residues. The V gene end was trimmed by 0 bases and the J gene end by 11 bases; junction bases not matched to a gene: 12. Per germline, CDR1 SGHRS and CDR2 YFSETQ. CDR3: CASSLVYNRGEEQYF. For the CDR3, the DNA is TGCGCCAGCAGCTTGGTTTATAACAGGGGGGAGGAGCAGTACTTC.

V and J are TRBV20-1 and TRBJ1-4; no reliable D call. Germline V gives CDR1 DFQATT, CDR2 SNEGSKA (reference sequence). Trimming left V 5 bases short and J 10 bases short, with 17 bases between. The CDR3 is 13 residues long. CDR3 loop: CSAPSARPRKLFF. The DNA of the CDR3 is TGCAGTGCTCCATCCGCCAGACCCAGAAAACTGTTTTTT.

The table lists this clonotype with many counts. The V call is TRBV3-1, the J call TRBJ1-5, with 7 bases matching TRBD1. J lost 6 bases, V lost 1 base, and 6 bases had no gene match. The CDR3 contains 15 residues. Germline V CDR1 and CDR2: LGHDT, YNNKEL (reference sequence). The CDR3 loop reads CASSQGTGLGQPQHF. Here the CDR3 DNA reads TGTGCCAGCAGCCAAGGGACAGGTCTGGGTCAGCCCCAGCATTTT.

The genes are TRBV30 and TRBJ1-5; the D is unclear. The germline gives CDR1 GTSNPN, CDR2 SVGIG (reference sequence). The V and J ends lost 3 bases and 4 bases respectively, with 10 bases between them. The CDR3 is 13 amino acids. Here the CDR3 reads CAWRDGLNQPQHF. As DNA, the CDR3 is TGTGCCTGGAGGGACGGTCTGAATCAGCCCCAGCATTTT.

This clonotype was recorded a few times. This chain connects TRBV12-3 or TRBV12-4 to TRBJ2-5; a weak D match, TRBD2 (6 bases). Trimming left V 6 bases short and J 11 bases short, with 19 bases between. This CDR3 is built from 13 residues. As DNA, the CDR3 is TGTGCCAGCAGCCTCCACTCGGGCGGGGCGCAGTACTTC. This translates into CASSLHSGGAQYF.

This clonotype was detected many times. CDR3 loop: CASEGTGEFQETQYF. In DNA form, the CDR3 reads TGTGCCAGCGAGGGAACAGGGGAATTCCAAGAGACCCAGTACTTC. The chain employs TRBV9 and TRBJ2-5; 7 nucleotides align to TRBD1. V lost 7 bases, J lost 1 base, and 10 bases stayed unmatched. The CDR3 contains 15 residues. The germline V gene encodes CDR1 SGDLS and CDR2 YYNGEE. Looking up the rest from reference TRBV9 and TRBJ2-5 gives the full variable domain: DSGVTQTPKHLITATGQRVTLRCSPRSGDLSVYWYQQSLDQGLQFLIQYYNGEERAKGNILERFSAQQFPDLHSELNLSSLELGDSALYFCASEGTGEFQETQYFGPGTRLLVL.

The chain joins TRBV6-1 to TRBJ1-2; no firm D call. The CDR3 loop spans 12 amino acids. V gave up 5 bases and J gave up 5 bases, with 9 bases separating them. Per germline, CDR1 MNHNS and CDR2 SASEGT. The CDR3 nucleotides are TGTGCCAGCAGTCAGACGGCATATGGCTACACCTTC. It codes for CASSQTAYGYTF.

The V call is TRBV7-2, the J call TRBJ1-2; D unresolved. Between the trimmed V and J ends, which lost 1 base and 4 bases, there was a span of 7 bases. This CDR3 comprises 13 residues. Germline CDR1 reads SGHTA; CDR2 reads FQGNSA. The CDR3 loop reads CASSLVTVYGYTF. The CDR3 nucleotides are TGTGCCAGCAGCTTAGTAACCGTCTATGGCTACACCTTC.

This clonotype has more than one count but fewer than ten. This sequence joins TRBV5-1 and TRBJ2-5; the D is unclear. Per germline, CDR1 SGHRS and CDR2 YFSETQ. Trimming removed 1 base at V and 11 bases at J, with 18 bases between. The CDR3 contains 14 residues. The CDR3 region has the DNA TGCGCCAGCAGCTTGTCCCCGGGTGGCGGTGAGCAGTACTTC. It yields the protein CASSLSPGGGEQYF.

This chain uses TRBV24-1 with TRBJ2-1; 12 bases are shared with TRBD2. The length of the CDR3 is 17 residues. V gave up 2 bases and J gave up 6 bases; unmatched junction bases: 7. The germline V gene has CDR1 KGHDR and CDR2 SFDVKD. The CDR3 nucleotides are TGTGCCACCAGTGATTGGGATGGACTAGCGGGAAGCAATGAGCAGTTCTTC. Translated, it gives CATSDWDGLAGSNEQFF.

This clonotype was recorded a few times. This may come from a read error, since a much larger clone is one base off. The chain is built from TRBV5-1 and TRBJ2-5; TRBD1 is a possible D gene (7 bases). The J call is uncertain, as TRBJ2-1 better fits the DNA end. Germline loops: CDR1 SGHRS, CDR2 YFSETQ. CDR3 size: 14 residues. The CDR3: CASSRGTEQETQFF. DNA for the CDR3: TGCGCCAGCAGCCGGGGGACAGAGCAAGAGACCCAGTTCTTC.